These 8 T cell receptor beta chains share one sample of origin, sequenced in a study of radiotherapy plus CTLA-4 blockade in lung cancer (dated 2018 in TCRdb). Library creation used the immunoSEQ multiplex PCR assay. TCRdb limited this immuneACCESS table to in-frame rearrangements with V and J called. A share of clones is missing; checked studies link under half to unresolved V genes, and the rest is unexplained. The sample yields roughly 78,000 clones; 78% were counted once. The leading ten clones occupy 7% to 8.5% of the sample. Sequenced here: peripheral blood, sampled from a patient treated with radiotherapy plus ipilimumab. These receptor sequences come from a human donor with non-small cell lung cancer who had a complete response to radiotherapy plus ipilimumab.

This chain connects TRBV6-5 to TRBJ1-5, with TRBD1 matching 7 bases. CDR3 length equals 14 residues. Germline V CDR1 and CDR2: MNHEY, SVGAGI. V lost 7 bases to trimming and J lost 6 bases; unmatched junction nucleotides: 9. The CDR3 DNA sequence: TGTGCCAGCACTGTGTATCAGGGGGTTCAGCCCCAGCATTTT. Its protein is CASTVYQGVQPQHF.

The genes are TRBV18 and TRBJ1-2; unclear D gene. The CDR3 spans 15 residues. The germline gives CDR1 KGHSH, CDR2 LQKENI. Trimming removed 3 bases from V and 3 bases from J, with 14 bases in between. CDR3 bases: TGTGCCAGCTCACCTGTACCAGCCCAAGACTATGGCTACACCTTC. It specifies CASSPVPAQDYGYTF.

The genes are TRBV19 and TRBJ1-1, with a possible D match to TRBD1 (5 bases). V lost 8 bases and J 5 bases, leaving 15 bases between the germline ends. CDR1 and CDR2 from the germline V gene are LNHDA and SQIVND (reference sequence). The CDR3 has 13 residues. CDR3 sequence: CASGGLGGTEAFF. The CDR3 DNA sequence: TGTGCCAGTGGGGGACTCGGGGGGACTGAAGCTTTCTTT.

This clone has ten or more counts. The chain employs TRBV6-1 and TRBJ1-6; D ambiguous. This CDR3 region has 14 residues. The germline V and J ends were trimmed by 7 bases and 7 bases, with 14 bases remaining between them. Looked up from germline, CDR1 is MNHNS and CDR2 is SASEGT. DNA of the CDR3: TGTGCCAGCAACCTGGCCGGCTTGAATTCACCCCTCCACTTT. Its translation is CASNLAGLNSPLHF.

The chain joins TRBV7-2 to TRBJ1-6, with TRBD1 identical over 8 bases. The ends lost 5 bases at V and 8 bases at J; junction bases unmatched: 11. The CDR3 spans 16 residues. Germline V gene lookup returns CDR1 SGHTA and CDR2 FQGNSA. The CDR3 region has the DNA TGTGCCAGCAGCCCTCCCGCCGCAGGGGGCGATTCACCCCTCCACTTT. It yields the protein CASSPPAAGGDSPLHF.

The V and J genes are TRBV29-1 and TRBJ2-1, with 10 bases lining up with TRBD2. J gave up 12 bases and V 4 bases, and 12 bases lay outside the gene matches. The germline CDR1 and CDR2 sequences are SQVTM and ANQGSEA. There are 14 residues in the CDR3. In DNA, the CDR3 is TGCAGCGTTGTCGGGTCGCTAGCGGGGGTGGGGCAGTTCTTC. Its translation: CSVVGSLAGVGQFF.

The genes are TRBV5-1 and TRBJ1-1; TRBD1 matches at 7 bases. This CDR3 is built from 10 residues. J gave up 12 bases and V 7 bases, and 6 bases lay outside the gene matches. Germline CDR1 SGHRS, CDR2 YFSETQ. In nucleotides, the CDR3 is TGCGCCAGCGGCGACAGGGTTCCTTTCTTT. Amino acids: CASGDRVPFF.

The CDR3 DNA sequence: TGTGCCAGCAGCTTAGTTACTAGCTGGGGGCAAGAGACCCAGTACTTC. Protein product: CASSLVTSWGQETQYF. The gene calls are TRBV5-6 and TRBJ2-5, with a weak D call TRBD2 (6 bases). Germline V gives CDR1 SGHDT, CDR2 YYEEEE. CDR3 length: 16 amino acids. Trimming took off 2 bases at V and 2 bases at J, with 16 bases between the two ends. Variable domain in full (rest from reference TRBV5-6 and TRBJ2-5): DAGVTQSPTHLIKTRGQQVTLRCSPKSGHDTVSWYQQALGQGPQFIFQYYEEEERQRGNFPDRFSGHQFPNYSSELNVNALLLGDSALYLCASSLVTSWGQETQYFGPGTRLLVL.